This entry lists 10 T cell receptor beta chains sequenced from one sample in a study of blood T cells in healthy people across ages. Combining a sample-barcoded 5' primer with a J-beta primer mix, a second PCR ran for about 7 to 11 cycles. TCRdb re-called the 5' RACE reads with MiXCR, one entry per CDR3 protein. The sample consists of approximately 780,000 distinct CDR3 sequences, roughly 26% of them appearing once. The data were also submitted as part of a second study, on T cells of mothers and their children.

Material for sequencing was blood. All receptors come from a boy aged 5-17 years in good health.

Ten or more counts support this clonotype. The V call is TRBV6-6, the J call TRBJ2-4; TRBD1 or TRBD2 may be the D gene (5 bases each). Germline V gives CDR1 MNHNY, CDR2 SVGAGI (reference sequence). V lost 2 bases and J 8 bases, leaving 13 bases between the germline ends. The CDR3 covers 14 residues. The CDR3 protein is CASSYEGTRDIQYF. CDR3 DNA sequence: TGTGCCAGCAGTTACGAGGGGACCAGGGACATTCAGTACTTC.

The V gene is TRBV27, the J gene TRBJ2-5, with D tentatively TRBD1 or TRBD2 (5 bases each). This CDR3 has 15 amino acids. V lost 5 bases and J lost 2, with 15 bases in between. The germline gives CDR1 MNHEY, CDR2 SMNVEV (reference sequence). The CDR3 reads CASSKWDLTQETQYF. The DNA of the CDR3 is TGTGCCAGCAGTAAATGGGACCTAACACAAGAGACCCAGTACTTC.

This rearrangement joins TRBV5-1 to TRBJ1-1; a weak D match, TRBD1 (5 bases). Germline assignment: CDR1 SGHRS and CDR2 YFSETQ. The length of the CDR3 is 14 residues. Trimming removed 4 bases at V and 2 bases at J, with 12 bases between. The CDR3 here is CASSMGGTNTEAFF. The DNA for the CDR3 is TGCGCCAGCAGCATGGGAGGGACTAACACTGAAGCTTTCTTT.

This clonotype occurred many times. This sequence joins TRBV7-9 and TRBJ2-1, with D perhaps TRBD1 or TRBD2 (6 bases each). V was clipped by 1 base and J by 4 bases, with 11 bases between them. Germline V gene lookup returns CDR1 SEHNR and CDR2 FQNEAQ (reference sequence). The CDR3 is 15 residues long. The CDR3 DNA reads TGTGCCAGCAGCTTAGGCCAGGGGAGGTACAATGAGCAGTTCTTC. Translating it yields CASSLGQGRYNEQFF. Complete variable domain (other parts from reference TRBV7-9 and TRBJ2-1): DTGVSQNPRHKITKRGQNVTFRCDPISEHNRLYWYRQTLGQGPEFLTYFQNEAQLEKSRLLSDRFSAERPKGSFSTLEIQRTEQGDSAMYLCASSLGQGRYNEQFFGPGTRLTVL.

The CDR3 nucleotides are TGTGCCAGCAGTCTACAAATGAACACCGGGGAGCTGTTTTTT. Translating gives CASSLQMNTGELFF. V is TRBV12-3 or TRBV12-4 and J is TRBJ2-2, with unresolved D. CDR3 length equals 14 residues. V was clipped by 5 bases and J by 1 base, with 8 bases between them.

V is TRBV28 and J is TRBJ2-5; TRBD1 agrees at 7 bases. CDR3 length: 15 amino acids. Germline CDR1 and CDR2: MDHEN and SYDVKM. Trimming at V came to 6 bases and at J to 11 bases, leaving 18 bases not matched to a gene. The DNA of the CDR3 is TGTGCCAGCAGCATCCGAGGGGGCAGGTCCTACGGGCAGTACTTC. Translation: CASSIRGGRSYGQYF.

The chain uses TRBV4-1 and TRBJ2-6, with D possibly being TRBD2 (7 bases). This CDR3 region has 20 residues. Trimming pared 1 base from V and 2 bases from J, leaving 21 bases between. The germline gives CDR1 MGHRA, CDR2 YSYEKL. CDR3 in DNA: TGCGCCAGCAGCCAAGTGCTGGGGGGTTGGGGGGGCCCTGGGGCCAACGTCCTGACTTTC. Translation: CASSQVLGGWGGPGANVLTF.

J is TRBJ2-7 and V is TRBV28; D possibly corresponds to TRBD2 (6 bases). Germline lookup yields CDR1 MDHEN and CDR2 SYDVKM. Trimming removed 4 bases from V and 3 bases from J, with 13 bases in between. The CDR3 has 14 residues. The CDR3 nucleotides read TGTGCCAGCAGTTCACCCGGAGGGGACTACGAGCAGTACTTC. Its translation is CASSSPGGDYEQYF.

The chain employs TRBV29-1 and TRBJ2-5; D remains unclear. Germline-derived CDR1 and CDR2 are SQVTM and ANQGSEA. There are 12 residues in the CDR3. V lost 3 bases and J lost 1, with 6 bases in between. CDR3 residues: CSVEGFQETQYF. CDR3 nucleotides: TGCAGCGTTGAGGGGTTCCAAGAGACCCAGTACTTC. Full variable domain (outside the CDR3, taken from reference TRBV29-1 and TRBJ2-5): SAVISQKPSRDICQRGTSLTIQCQVDSQVTMMFWYRQQPGQSLTLIATANQGSEATYESGFVIDKFPISRPNLTFSTLTVSNMSPEDSSIYLCSVEGFQETQYFGPGTRLLVL.

The chain's CDR3 is CASSQAGTVSNEQYF. The CDR3 region has the DNA TGCGCCAGCAGCCAGGCTGGGACAGTATCGAACGAGCAGTACTTC. V and J are TRBV4-1 and TRBJ2-7; 7 bases line up with TRBD1. Trimming at V came to 3 bases and at J to 5 bases, leaving 10 bases not matched to a gene. Germline V gene data show CDR1 as MGHRA and CDR2 as YSYEKL. The CDR3 loop spans 15 amino acids.